The 13 T cell receptor beta chains below come from one sample, sequenced in a study. Tregs were sorted as CD4+CD25+CD127-/low cells. TCRdb redid the calling of the 5' RACE reads with MiXCR, one entry per CDR3 protein. The table includes 35,000 to 55,000 distinct CDR3 sequences, roughly 23% detected once. Sequenced sample: Tregs sorted from a lymph node. The source is a female donor with breast cancer.

This clonotype showed up many times. V and J are TRBV7-2 and TRBJ2-7; no clear D gene. The CDR3 runs 14 residues. The V end was cut by 7 bases, the J end by 9 bases, with 22 bases between. Germline V lookup: CDR1 SGHTA, CDR2 FQGNSA. In DNA, the CDR3 is TGTGCCAGCACCCAGACCGTGTCGGCAACGGGGCAGTACTTC. Translating gives CASTQTVSATGQYF.

This clonotype appeared many times. This chain uses TRBV28 with TRBJ2-7, with D possibly matching TRBD1 (5 bases). This CDR3 is 12 amino acids long. CDR1 and CDR2 from the germline V gene are MDHEN and SYDVKM. V lost 7 bases and J 5 bases, leaving 12 bases between the germline ends. This chain's CDR3 is CASNDPGHEQYF. As DNA, the CDR3 is TGTGCCAGCAACGATCCAGGGCACGAGCAGTACTTC. Full variable domain (remainder filled in from reference TRBV28 and TRBJ2-7): DVKVTQSSRYLVKRTGEKVFLECVQDMDHENMFWYRQDPGLGLRLIYFSYDVKMKEKGDIPEGYSVSREKKERFSLILESASTNQTSMYLCASNDPGHEQYFGPGTRLTVT.

This clonotype was seen a handful of times. The chain employs TRBV5-1 and TRBJ2-5; either TRBD1 or TRBD2 may fit D (6 bases each). V was pared by 4 bases and J by 3 bases, with 13 bases between. The CDR3 is 14 amino acids. Germline assignment: CDR1 SGHRS and CDR2 YFSETQ. CDR3 residues: CASSPRDTEETQYF. The CDR3 nucleotides are TGCGCCAGCAGCCCGCGGGACACGGAAGAGACCCAGTACTTC.

This clonotype occurred a few times. This chain uses TRBV4-1 with TRBJ2-7, with TRBD2 identical over 9 bases. Germline V lookup: CDR1 MGHRA, CDR2 YSYEKL. Trimming removed 0 bases from V and 2 bases from J; junction bases left unmatched: 2. The CDR3 length is 15 residues. CDR3 sequence: CASSQDSGSAYEQYF. CDR3 bases: TGCGCCAGCAGCCAAGATAGCGGGAGCGCCTACGAGCAGTACTTC.

Worth noting for this clonotype: This clone may be a read error of a much larger clone one base away. The rearrangement links TRBV6-1 to TRBJ1-1, with D perhaps matching TRBD1 (5 bases). Looked up from germline, CDR1 is MNHNS and CDR2 is SASEGT. Trimming removed 6 bases from V and 4 bases from J, with 15 bases in between. This CDR3 contains 14 residues. DNA of the CDR3: TGTGCCAGCAGGATGGGCCATGGGGGCACTGAAGCTTTCTTT. Translating it yields CASRMGHGGTEAFF.

The sample holds a few counts of this clonotype. The gene calls are TRBV5-1 and TRBJ1-1, with 10 bases that match TRBD1. The CDR3 is 16 amino acids. The V gene's germline CDR1 is SGHRS and CDR2 YFSETQ. J was trimmed by 4 bases and V by 0 bases; bases with no gene match: 6. CDR3 loop: CASSLGRQGAVTEAFF. The DNA for the CDR3 is TGCGCCAGCAGCTTGGGGAGACAGGGGGCCGTCACTGAAGCTTTCTTT.

This chain connects TRBV6-2 or TRBV6-3 to TRBJ1-3; no clear D. This CDR3 is 16 amino acids long. The V and J ends lost 5 bases and 1 base respectively, with 15 bases between them. CDR1 and CDR2 from the germline V gene are MNHEY and SVGEGT. For the CDR3, the DNA is TGTGCCAGCAGTAACCCTCGACCCGGGTCTGGAAACACCATATATTTT. Translation gives CASSNPRPGSGNTIYF.

There are a few counts of this clonotype. This chain links TRBV4-1 with TRBJ1-1; no firm D call. The CDR3 totals 15 residues. The V end lost 0 bases, the J end lost 5 bases, and 13 bases lay between the germline ends. Germline V gene sequence: CDR1 MGHRA, CDR2 YSYEKL. CDR3 region: CASSQDQALGTEAFF. In DNA form, the CDR3 reads TGCGCCAGCAGCCAAGATCAGGCCTTAGGGACTGAAGCTTTCTTT.

Many counts were recorded for this clonotype. V usage is TRBV5-1 and J usage is TRBJ2-2; 10 nucleotides align to TRBD1. The CDR3 is 14 residues long. The germline CDR1 and CDR2 sequences are SGHRS and YFSETQ. Losses at the gene ends were 4 bases for V and 5 bases for J; bases not matched to a gene: 2. This CDR3 reads CASSRTGGTGELFF. The CDR3 coding sequence is TGCGCCAGCAGCAGGACAGGGGGGACCGGGGAGCTGTTTTTT. Using reference TRBV5-1 and TRBJ2-2 for the parts outside the CDR3, the full variable domain is KAGVTQTPRYLIKTRGQQVTLSCSPISGHRSVSWYQQTPGQGLQFLFEYFSETQRNKGNFPGRFSGRQFSNSRSEMNVSTLELGDSALYLCASSRTGGTGELFFGEGSRLTVL.

Note on this clonotype: The limits of the CDR3 on the DNA are not certain, so only TCRdb's listed CDR3 is given. The V and J genes are TRBV7-9 and TRBJ2-7; TRBD1 reflects the table's D call only, with no check against the DNA. The CDR3 has 18 residues if both end residues are counted. The V gene's germline CDR1 is SEHNR and CDR2 FQNEAQ (reference sequence). The CDR3 here is CASSSLDKAGSISYEQYF.

This clonotype was detected many times. The chain recombines TRBV24-1 with TRBJ1-3; D is unclear. Trimming pared 3 bases from V and 0 bases from J, leaving 17 bases between. Germline-derived CDR1 and CDR2 are KGHDR and SFDVKD. The CDR3 is made up of 18 amino acids. The CDR3 protein is CATSDAALRQVSGNTIYF. CDR3 nucleotides: TGTGCCACCAGTGATGCCGCACTAAGACAAGTCTCTGGAAACACCATATATTTT.

This clonotype has at least ten counts. The chain employs TRBV5-4 and TRBJ2-1; TRBD2 is a possible D gene (5 bases). Germline V CDR1 and CDR2: SGHNT, YYREEE (reference sequence). V was clipped by 0 bases and J by 6 bases, with 10 bases between them. The CDR3 runs 14 residues. The CDR3 DNA reads as TGTGCCAGCAGCTTGGGCCTTGAGGGCAATGAGCAGTTCTTC. This sequence encodes CASSLGLEGNEQFF.

This clonotype was seen a few times. V and J are TRBV10-3 and TRBJ2-1; no definite D call. The CDR3 runs 11 residues. Germline V CDR1 and CDR2: ENHRY, SYGVKD. With 10 bases removed from V and 7 bases from J, the gap between germline ends came to 11 bases. The DNA of the CDR3 is TGTGCCACAGCCCAGGTAAATGAGCAGTTCTTC. Translated, it gives CATAQVNEQFF.